A selection of T cell receptor beta chains follows, all from one sample in a study of T-cell reconstitution after alpha-beta-depleted transplantation in children. TCRdb passed the PCR reads through MiXCR, listing each CDR3 protein once. The sample lists around 580,000 distinct CDR3 sequences; under 25% were seen once. The source was PBMCs, mostly from graft donor cells, collected 360 days after TCRalphabeta/CD19-depleted stem cell transplant. Source of these receptors: a boy in the first two years of life who had a stem cell transplant for acute myeloid leukemia, so the T cells may come from the graft donor. Both conserved end residues are part of each CDR3. Fields, in order: D gene, V gene, clone size, J gene, CDR3 DNA, CDR3 protein. The D gene is left open where the match is weak. Some rows mark clone size as missing; the rest say once, few, many or name a class of expanded clone.

d_gene: NA
v_gene: TRBV7-9
abundance: many
j_gene: TRBJ2-5
CDR3nt: TGTGCCAGCAGCTCCCCTACGGAGGAGACCCAGTACTTC
CDR3aa: CASSSPTEETQYF

d_gene: NA
v_gene: TRBV6-5
abundance: NA
j_gene: TRBJ1-3
CDR3nt: TGTGCCAGCAGTTCTATGACAGGAGAAAACACCATATATTTT
CDR3aa: CASSSMTGENTIYF

d_gene: NA
v_gene: TRBV20-1
abundance: few
j_gene: TRBJ1-1
CDR3nt: TGCAGTGCTAGAGTAGAGGAGCTGAACACTGAAGCTTTCTTT
CDR3aa: CSARVEELNTEAFF

d_gene: NA
v_gene: TRBV2
abundance: NA
j_gene: TRBJ2-2
CDR3nt: TGTGCCAGCAGTCGGCCATCGGGCACCGGGGAGCTGTTTTTT
CDR3aa: CASSRPSGTGELFF

d_gene: NA
v_gene: TRBV28
abundance: few
j_gene: TRBJ1-6
CDR3nt: TGTGCCAGCAGTCTCCGGGTTAAACCTTCACCCCTCCACTTT
CDR3aa: CASSLRVKPSPLHF

d_gene: NA
v_gene: TRBV12-3/TRBV12-4
abundance: NA
j_gene: TRBJ2-2
CDR3nt: TGTGCCAGCAGCCTCGGACACTTTCAGGGGCTGTTTTTT
CDR3aa: CASSLGHFQGLFF

d_gene: NA
v_gene: TRBV5-8
abundance: few
j_gene: TRBJ2-7
CDR3nt: TGTGCCAGCAGCCCCGGGCCTTCATGGGAGCAGTACTTC
CDR3aa: CASSPGPSWEQYF

d_gene: NA
v_gene: TRBV2
abundance: NA
j_gene: TRBJ2-1
CDR3nt: TGTGCCAGCACGCCCAACGACAATGAGCAGTTCTTC
CDR3aa: CASTPNDNEQFF

d_gene: TRBD2
v_gene: TRBV2
abundance: once
j_gene: TRBJ2-1
CDR3nt: TGTGCCAGCAGTGACGAGCGGGGGAATTACAATGAGCAGTTCTTC
CDR3aa: CASSDERGNYNEQFF

d_gene: TRBD1
v_gene: TRBV6-1
abundance: few
j_gene: TRBJ2-3
CDR3nt: TGTGCCAGCAAGGCGGGGACAGGGGACACAGATACGCAGTATTTT
CDR3aa: CASKAGTGDTDTQYF

d_gene: TRBD1
v_gene: TRBV24-1
abundance: NA
j_gene: TRBJ2-3
CDR3nt: TGTGCCACCAGTGAAGAGGACAGGGCGGATACGCAGTATTTT
CDR3aa: CATSEEDRADTQYF

d_gene: NA
v_gene: TRBV29-1
abundance: many
j_gene: TRBJ2-7
CDR3nt: TGCAGCGTTGAAGGGGCAGGGGTGCAGTACTTC
CDR3aa: CSVEGAGVQYF

d_gene: TRBD1
v_gene: TRBV7-2
abundance: NA
j_gene: TRBJ1-3
CDR3nt: TGTGCCAGCAGCCACAGGGGCCTCTCTGGAAACACCATATATTTT
CDR3aa: CASSHRGLSGNTIYF

d_gene: TRBD2
v_gene: TRBV20-1
abundance: NA
j_gene: TRBJ2-1
CDR3nt: TGCAGTGCAGAACTCCCGACTAGCGGGGGGTCTCATGAGCAGTTCTTC
CDR3aa: CSAELPTSGGSHEQFF

d_gene: NA
v_gene: TRBV15
abundance: NA
j_gene: TRBJ2-5
CDR3nt: TGTGCCACCAGCAGGCCGGGGCCCCTAGTGGGAGATACCCAGTACTTC
CDR3aa: CATSRPGPLVGDTQYF

d_gene: NA
v_gene: TRBV7-3
abundance: few
j_gene: TRBJ2-3
CDR3nt: TGTGCCAGCAGCACTGCCGGGCCTTTAAGCACAGATACGCAGTATTTT
CDR3aa: CASSTAGPLSTDTQYF

d_gene: NA
v_gene: TRBV10-3
abundance: NA
j_gene: TRBJ1-5
CDR3nt: TGTGCCATCAGTGAGAGGGGCCTTGATCAGCCCCAGCATTTT
CDR3aa: CAISERGLDQPQHF

d_gene: NA
v_gene: TRBV29-1
abundance: NA
j_gene: TRBJ1-1
CDR3nt: TGCAGCGTTGAAGATACAGGCGGGGGGAACACTGAAGCTTTCTTT
CDR3aa: CSVEDTGGGNTEAFF

d_gene: NA
v_gene: TRBV24-1
abundance: few
j_gene: TRBJ2-7
CDR3nt: TGTGCCACCAGTGATTCCGCGGAGGCCTTAGGGCCCTATTCCTACGAGCAGTACTTC
CDR3aa: CATSDSAEALGPYSYEQYF

d_gene: TRBD1
v_gene: TRBV6-5
abundance: NA
j_gene: TRBJ1-1
CDR3nt: TGTGCCAGCAGTTGGGGACAGGGCCTGAACACTGAAGCTTTCTTT
CDR3aa: CASSWGQGLNTEAFF

d_gene: TRBD2
v_gene: TRBV12-3/TRBV12-4
abundance: NA
j_gene: TRBJ2-3
CDR3nt: TGTGCCAGCAGTTTAGATCGGACTAGCGGCACAGATACGCAGTATTTT
CDR3aa: CASSLDRTSGTDTQYF

d_gene: NA
v_gene: TRBV11-3
abundance: few
j_gene: TRBJ2-1
CDR3nt: TGTGCCAGCAGCTTAGTGGCTAGCACCAATGAGCAGTTCTTC
CDR3aa: CASSLVASTNEQFF

d_gene: NA
v_gene: TRBV4-1
abundance: NA
j_gene: TRBJ2-1
CDR3nt: TGCGCCAGCAGCCAAGGACAGTCTTACAATGAGCAGTTCTTC
CDR3aa: CASSQGQSYNEQFF

d_gene: NA
v_gene: TRBV10-3
abundance: few
j_gene: TRBJ1-5
CDR3nt: TGTGCCATCAGTGAAAGGGTTGGCAATCAGCCCCAGCATTTT
CDR3aa: CAISERVGNQPQHF

d_gene: NA
v_gene: TRBV7-9
abundance: many
j_gene: TRBJ2-1
CDR3nt: TGTGCCAGCAGCTTCGGTAAAAATGAGCAGTTCTTC
CDR3aa: CASSFGKNEQFF

d_gene: NA
v_gene: TRBV30
abundance: many
j_gene: TRBJ2-2
CDR3nt: TGTGCCTGGTTCTCCGCCCGAGGGAGGGAGCTGTTTTTT
CDR3aa: CAWFSARGRELFF

d_gene: NA
v_gene: TRBV3-1
abundance: many
j_gene: TRBJ2-3
CDR3nt: TGTGCCAGCAAGCGGTCAGGCACAGATACGCAGTATTTT
CDR3aa: CASKRSGTDTQYF

d_gene: TRBD2
v_gene: TRBV27
abundance: NA
j_gene: TRBJ2-3
CDR3nt: TGTGCCAGCAGTCTCTACTCAACTAGCGGGGGAATAGTTGATACGCAGTATTTT
CDR3aa: CASSLYSTSGGIVDTQYF

d_gene: NA
v_gene: TRBV6-5
abundance: few
j_gene: TRBJ2-1
CDR3nt: TGTGCCAGCAGTTACGGGAACTACAATGAGCAGTTCTTC
CDR3aa: CASSYGNYNEQFF

d_gene: NA
v_gene: TRBV29-1
abundance: many
j_gene: TRBJ2-3
CDR3nt: TGCAGCGTTATGGCCTCCTACGCAGATACGCAGTATTTT
CDR3aa: CSVMASYADTQYF